The clone carrying this T cell receptor (beta chain) showed up just a few times. This sample stems from a study of beta chain features in type 1 diabetes. As every portion of the isolated RNA was reverse transcribed, the sequencing read expressed TCRB transcripts. Clones were read by immunoSEQ multiplex PCR, and TCRdb kept only the in-frame ones, dropping some. Of about 130,000 clones in the sample, around a tenth are singletons; the top ten hold approximately 0.68%. J lost 4 bases, V lost 7 bases, and 8 bases had no gene match. The CDR3 loop spans 14 amino acids. Germline CDR1 reads ENHRY; CDR2 reads SYGVKD.

The sequenced sample consisted of central memory CD4+ T cells from blood. The chain carries TRBV10-3 and TRBJ2-7; 9 bases map to TRBD1. The sequence came from a man aged 18 to 30 in good health. The chain's CDR3 is CAIKQQGAIYEQYF. Here the CDR3 DNA reads TGTGCCATCAAGCAACAGGGGGCAATTTACGAGCAGTACTTC.